The 30 T cell receptor beta chains given below trace back to one sample, sequenced in a study of cytomegalovirus exposure and HLA in healthy donors. Data came from immunoSEQ multiplex PCR; TCRdb stores just in-frame clones and leaves some out. This table holds some 83,000 clones, about 93% found once. The material sequenced was PBMCs. These TCRs come from a woman aged 18-30 years in good health and CMV-seronegative.

The chain has TRBV28 and TRBJ2-5, with 11 bases matching TRBD2. Trimming took 8 bases from V and 5 from J; bases not matched to a gene: 13. Germline CDR1 and CDR2: MDHEN and SYDVKM. CDR3 length: 16 amino acids. CDR3 in amino acids: CASSPPGASGGETQYF. The CDR3 DNA sequence: TGTGCCAGCTCCCCCCCGGGGGCTAGCGGGGGGGAGACCCAGTACTTC.

The gene calls are TRBV15 and TRBJ2-5; 9 positions match TRBD1. Germline V gene lookup returns CDR1 LNHNV and CDR2 YYDKDF (reference sequence). J lost 7 bases, V lost 2 bases, and 8 bases had no gene match. The CDR3 loop spans 15 amino acids. Here the CDR3 DNA reads TGTGCCACCAGCAGAAGGGACAGGGAAATTGCGACCCAGTACTTC. Protein sequence: CATSRRDREIATQYF.

This chain's CDR3 is CASSESRGDEQYF. CDR3 nucleotides: TGCGCCAGCAGTGAGTCGCGCGGGGACGAGCAGTACTTC. This chain joins TRBV10-1 and TRBJ2-7; possible D gene TRBD2, 6 bases. The CDR3 consists of 13 residues. Germline-derived CDR1 and CDR2 are WNHNN and SYGVQD (reference sequence). Trimming stripped 0 bases from V and 5 bases from J, with 8 bases between.

The chain has TRBV30 and TRBJ2-4, with TRBD2 matching 8 bases. This CDR3 spans 15 amino acids. J gave up 10 bases and V 2 bases, and 13 bases lay outside the gene matches. Germline lookup yields CDR1 GTSNPN and CDR2 SVGIG (reference sequence). The CDR3 protein is CAWSRPGGTGKIQYF. CDR3 bases: TGTGCCTGGAGTCGACCGGGGGGGACGGGTAAAATTCAGTACTTC.

The chain links TRBV7-6 to TRBJ2-2; TRBD1 is a possible D gene (6 bases). Germline-derived CDR1 and CDR2 are SGHVS and FNYEAQ. Trimming took off 5 bases at V and 2 bases at J, with 9 bases between the two ends. This CDR3 is 14 amino acids long. The CDR3: CASSEGQNTGELFF. DNA for the CDR3: TGTGCCAGCAGCGAGGGACAAAACACCGGGGAGCTGTTTTTT.

The chain links TRBV29-1 to TRBJ2-1; 10 bases are a match to TRBD1. The CDR3 covers 14 residues. The germline gives CDR1 SQVTM, CDR2 ANQGSEA. Trimming at V came to 7 bases and at J to 2 bases, leaving 5 bases not matched to a gene. The chain's CDR3 is CSELGTGAYNEQFF. DNA of the CDR3: TGCAGCGAACTCGGGACAGGGGCCTACAATGAGCAGTTCTTC.

CDR3 protein: CSVGQGPTDASDTQYF. DNA for the CDR3: TGCAGCGTTGGTCAGGGCCCAACCGACGCCTCAGATACGCAGTATTTT. The chain has TRBV29-1 and TRBJ2-3, with D possibly being TRBD1 (5 bases). This CDR3 contains 16 residues. The germline gives CDR1 SQVTM, CDR2 ANQGSEA. V shed 4 bases and J shed 4 bases, with 21 bases lying between them.

The V and J genes are TRBV6-1 and TRBJ1-5; D gene ambiguous. Germline lookup yields CDR1 MNHNS and CDR2 SASEGT. V was trimmed by 6 bases and J by 0 bases, leaving 12 bases between them. The CDR3 covers 15 residues. This CDR3 reads CASRAPGYSNQPQHF. The CDR3 coding sequence is TGTGCCAGCAGGGCTCCGGGATATAGCAATCAGCCCCAGCATTTT.

CDR3 in DNA: TGTGCCAGCAGCGTAGACAATTTGGGATTAGTCAGGGTCGGTACCGGGGAGCTGTTTTTT. Amino acid sequence: CASSVDNLGLVRVGTGELFF. The chain carries TRBV9 and TRBJ2-2, with TRBD1 as a possible D gene (5 bases). In germline, CDR1 is SGDLS, CDR2 YYNGEE. CDR3 length equals 20 residues. Deletions cut 0 bases from V and 5 bases from J, with 26 bases between.

V and J are TRBV6-1 and TRBJ1-1; 7 bases are a match to TRBD1. This CDR3 has 14 residues. Germline lookup yields CDR1 MNHNS and CDR2 SASEGT. The V gene end was trimmed by 10 bases and the J gene end by 5 bases; junction bases not matched to a gene: 13. The CDR3 region has the DNA TGTGCCACCATATACAGGGGAGGAGAAACTGAAGCTTTCTTT. This encodes CATIYRGGETEAFF.

The chain combines TRBV10-2 with TRBJ1-5; possible D gene TRBD1, 5 bases. Germline V gene sequence: CDR1 WSHSY, CDR2 SAAADI. CDR3 size: 13 residues. V was trimmed by 8 bases and J by 2 bases, leaving 10 bases between them. Written as DNA, the CDR3 is TGCGCCAGCGGAGGGGATGGCAATCAGCCCCAGCATTTT. Protein: CASGGDGNQPQHF.

This sequence joins TRBV6-5 and TRBJ2-7; TRBD1 matches 7 bases. CDR1 and CDR2 (germline): MNHEY, SVGAGI. CDR3 length equals 15 residues. The ends lost 4 bases at V and 0 bases at J; junction bases unmatched: 6. CDR3 in DNA: TGTGCCAGCAGTTCCCACAGGGGAAACTCCTACGAGCAGTACTTC. It yields the protein CASSSHRGNSYEQYF.

The chain uses TRBV7-2 and TRBJ2-2; D is undetermined. Per the germline V gene, CDR1 is SGHTA and CDR2 is FQGNSA. The V gene lost 1 base and the J gene lost 1 base, with 10 bases spanning the gap. The CDR3 consists of 16 residues. The CDR3 nucleotides are TGTGCCAGCAGCTTAGTTGGCCAGTGGAACACCGGGGAGCTGTTTTTT. It translates to CASSLVGQWNTGELFF.

V gene TRBV27 combines with J gene TRBJ1-3; tentatively, D is TRBD1 (6 bases). The CDR3 covers 14 residues. Germline V gene lookup returns CDR1 MNHEY and CDR2 SMNVEV (reference sequence). V was shortened by 3 bases and J by 0 bases, with 6 bases between the two germline ends. CDR3: CASSLGHSGNTIYF. The CDR3 DNA reads as TGTGCCAGCAGTTTGGGACACTCTGGAAACACCATATATTTT.

The J gene is TRBJ1-4, the V gene TRBV9; D may be TRBD1 (5 bases). This CDR3 is built from 15 residues. Trimming shortened V by 0 bases and J by 6 bases, and 12 bases separated the two germline ends. Germline CDR1 and CDR2: SGDLS and YYNGEE. The CDR3 DNA reads TGTGCCAGCAGCGTAGCCGAGTTGGGGCATGAAAAACTGTTTTTT. Translated: CASSVAELGHEKLFF.

V and J are TRBV4-2 and TRBJ2-7, with 8 bases matching TRBD1. This CDR3 is built from 17 residues. CDR1 is LGHNA and CDR2 is YNFKEQ in the germline V gene. V was clipped by 4 bases and J by 0 bases; unmatched bases: 11. CDR3 nucleotide sequence: TGTGCCAGCAGCCTGGCCGGACAGGGCCTGAGCTCCTACGAGCAGTACTTC. Amino acids: CASSLAGQGLSSYEQYF.

The chain recombines TRBV6-1 with TRBJ2-3; 10 bases are shared with TRBD2. The germline V gene has CDR1 MNHNS and CDR2 SASEGT. V gave up 3 bases and J gave up 2 bases; unmatched junction bases: 5. The CDR3 loop spans 16 amino acids. The CDR3 sequence is CASSEIAGGTTDTQYF. DNA for the CDR3: TGTGCCAGCAGTGAGATAGCGGGAGGTACCACAGATACGCAGTATTTT.

V usage is TRBV27 and J usage is TRBJ2-1, with no clear D. CDR1 and CDR2 (germline): MNHEY, SMNVEV (reference sequence). This CDR3 is built from 13 residues. Deletions cut 5 bases from V and 4 bases from J, with 9 bases between. The CDR3 bases are TGTGCCAGCAGTCCCTTCCGTTACAATGAGCAGTTCTTC. Protein: CASSPFRYNEQFF.

The chain recombines TRBV10-2 with TRBJ1-1; possible D gene TRBD1, 6 bases. Trimming removed 8 bases from V and 3 bases from J, with 16 bases in between. Germline values: CDR1 WSHSY, CDR2 SAAADI. The CDR3 runs 14 residues. CDR3 sequence: CASRDRSSDTEAFF. CDR3 in DNA: TGCGCCAGCCGCGACAGGTCTTCTGACACTGAAGCTTTCTTT.

This chain uses TRBV11-2 with TRBJ2-7, with D tentatively TRBD2 (5 bases). The CDR3 contains 13 residues. Between the trimmed V and J ends, which lost 5 bases and 2 bases, there was a span of 10 bases. The germline CDR1 and CDR2 sequences are SGHAT and FQNNGV. The CDR3 is CASSRDGTYEQYF. CDR3 sequence (DNA): TGTGCCAGCAGCCGAGACGGGACCTACGAGCAGTACTTC.

The V gene is TRBV10-1, the J gene TRBJ2-1; 14 nucleotides match TRBD2. In germline, CDR1 is WNHNN, CDR2 SYGVQD (reference sequence). Unmatched junction bases numbered 10, after V lost 4 bases and J lost 2 bases. The CDR3 sequence is 19 residues long. In DNA form, the CDR3 reads TGCGCCAGCAGTGGTTCTCGACTAGCGGGAGGGCCTCCCTACAATGAGCAGTTCTTC. It specifies CASSGSRLAGGPPYNEQFF.

J is TRBJ2-3 and V is TRBV5-6; 11 nucleotides align to TRBD1. The CDR3 has 14 amino acids. Germline values: CDR1 SGHDT, CDR2 YYEEEE. The V and J ends lost 4 bases and 6 bases, in that order; junction bases with no gene match: 4. The CDR3 reads CASSPGTGGDTQYF. Written as DNA, the CDR3 is TGTGCCAGCAGCCCGGGGACAGGGGGGGATACGCAGTATTTT.

The rearrangement joins TRBV27 to TRBJ1-1, with D maybe TRBD1 (6 bases). Germline V gene data show CDR1 as MNHEY and CDR2 as SMNVEV (reference sequence). This CDR3 region has 15 residues. The V end lost 4 bases, the J end lost 3 bases, and 15 bases lay between the germline ends. The CDR3 DNA follows: TGTGCCAGCAGTTACACAGGGCTTTTGGACACTGAAGCTTTCTTT. It yields the protein CASSYTGLLDTEAFF.

V and J are TRBV6-6 and TRBJ1-1; D is unclear. This CDR3 spans 15 amino acids. V was shortened by 0 bases and J by 1 base, with 9 bases between the two germline ends. CDR1 and CDR2 (germline): MNHNY, SVGAGI (reference sequence). The CDR3: CASSYSRGRNTEAFF. DNA for the CDR3: TGTGCCAGCAGTTACTCGAGAGGGAGGAACACTGAAGCTTTCTTT.

The rearrangement links TRBV29-1 to TRBJ1-2; maybe TRBD1 (5 bases). The CDR3 spans 13 residues. Trimming took off 6 bases at V and 6 bases at J, with 17 bases between the two ends. The germline gives CDR1 SQVTM, CDR2 ANQGSEA. The CDR3 DNA reads as TGCAGCGTCGGTCCTTTGGGGGAGGATGGCTACACCTTC. It is translated as CSVGPLGEDGYTF.

This chain links TRBV27 with TRBJ2-1; 16 bases fit TRBD2. Germline assignment: CDR1 MNHEY and CDR2 SMNVEV (reference sequence). V lost 4 bases and J lost 9; bases outside the gene matches: 3. The CDR3 consists of 15 residues. This CDR3 reads CASSSGTSGRAEQFF. CDR3 nucleotide sequence: TGTGCCAGCAGTTCCGGGACTAGCGGGAGGGCTGAGCAGTTCTTC.

V usage is TRBV18 and J usage is TRBJ2-5; D not resolved. V was trimmed by 4 bases and J by 5 bases, leaving 11 bases between them. Per germline, CDR1 KGHSH and CDR2 LQKENI. The CDR3 consists of 13 residues. The CDR3 reads CASSQSPGETQYF. The DNA of the CDR3 is TGTGCCAGCTCACAATCTCCCGGTGAGACCCAGTACTTC. The variable domain in full, with the rest retrieved from reference TRBV18 and TRBJ2-5, is NAGVMQNPRHLVRRRGQEARLRCSPMKGHSHVYWYRQLPEEGLKFMVYLQKENIIDESGMPKERFSAEFPKEGPSILRIQQVVRGDSAAYFCASSQSPGETQYFGPGTRLLVL.

This chain connects TRBV28 to TRBJ1-1; 7 bases match TRBD1. The CDR3 extends over 13 amino acids. The V segment lost 4 bases and the J segment 4 bases; nucleotides outside the gene matches: 3. Germline CDR1 is MDHEN and CDR2 is SYDVKM. CDR3 sequence reads: CASSYPGGTEAFF. The DNA for the CDR3 is TGTGCCAGCAGTTATCCAGGGGGCACTGAAGCTTTCTTT.

The chain has TRBV10-2 and TRBJ2-5; perhaps TRBD2 as D (6 bases). CDR3 length: 12 amino acids. V gave up 6 bases and J gave up 7 bases, with 12 bases separating them. Germline-derived CDR1 and CDR2 are WSHSY and SAAADI. This CDR3 is CASRRGVGTQYF. The DNA of the CDR3 is TGCGCCAGCAGGCGGGGTGTGGGGACCCAGTACTTC.

The V call is TRBV4-1, the J call TRBJ2-1, with 10 bases identical to TRBD1. V lost 4 bases and J lost 3; bases outside the gene matches: 0. The V gene's germline CDR1 is MGHRA and CDR2 YSYEKL. The CDR3 runs to 14 residues. The CDR3 DNA is TGCGCCAGCAGCCGGACAGGGGGCTACAATGAGCAGTTCTTC. Amino acids: CASSRTGGYNEQFF.